A selection of T cell receptor beta chains follows, all from one sample in a study of blood T cell repertoires in COVID-19. The data were produced by immunoSEQ multiplex PCR, yet TCRdb's version contains in-frame clones alone and is incomplete. The repertoire has 150,000 to 200,000 clones, approximately 88% of them found once; the top ten carry about an eighth. Material: PBMCs or T cells enriched from blood (not recorded which). These receptors were taken from a woman aged 55-69 years who had recovered from COVID-19. Each CDR3 is given with its conserved first and last residue. The D gene is left open where the match is weak. For some rows the clone size is stated as once, few or many, or as a class when expanded; others skip it.

TRBV19	TRBJ2-2	NA	NA	CASSILRANTGELFF	TGTGCCAGTAGTATTTTGCGGGCGAACACCGGGGAGCTGTTTTTT
TRBV3-1/TRBV3-2	TRBJ1-3	NA	NA	CASSRGTYSGNTIYF	TGTGCCAGCAGCCGAGGGACATACTCTGGAAACACCATATATTTT
TRBV5-1	TRBJ2-7	few	NA	CASSLAPGHLTSSTSYEQYF	TGCGCCAGCAGCTTGGCTCCGGGACACCTCACATCCTCCACGTCCTACGAGCAGTACTTC
TRBV19	TRBJ2-4	NA	TRBD1	CASSWTGGENIQYF	TGTGCCAGTAGCTGGACAGGGGGCGAAAACATTCAGTACTTC
TRBV19	TRBJ1-3	NA	NA	CASSKEGSTYSGNTIYF	TGTGCCAGTAGTAAGGAGGGTTCCACGTACTCTGGAAACACCATATATTTT
TRBV2	TRBJ1-2	NA	NA	CASSESRAGYTF	TGTGCCAGCAGTGAAAGCAGGGCTGGCTACACCTTC
TRBV11-2	TRBJ2-7	NA	TRBD2	CASSPRTLEGTSGSEQYF	TGTGCCAGCAGCCCCCGGACGTTGGAAGGGACTAGCGGGAGCGAGCAGTACTTC
TRBV19	TRBJ1-1	NA	NA	CASMRGNMNTEAFF	TGTGCCAGTATGAGGGGGAACATGAACACTGAAGCTTTCTTT
TRBV2	TRBJ1-4	NA	NA	CASSSSQGRNEKLFF	TGTGCCAGCAGTTCTTCTCAGGGGCGGAATGAAAAACTGTTTTTT
TRBV20-1	TRBJ1-2	NA	NA	CSASAGSGYGYTF	TGCAGTGCTAGTGCCGGGAGTGGTTACGGCTACACCTTC
TRBV6-5	TRBJ2-7	NA	TRBD2	CASKTSGSYEQYF	TGTGCCAGCAAAACTAGCGGCTCCTACGAGCAGTACTTC
TRBV5-1	TRBJ2-7	NA	NA	CASRKEDEQYF	TGCGCCAGCCGCAAGGAGGACGAGCAGTACTTC
TRBV6-1	TRBJ2-1	few	TRBD2	CASSEISGRHEQFF	TGTGCCAGCAGTGAGATTAGCGGGAGGCATGAGCAGTTCTTC
TRBV9	TRBJ1-6	NA	NA	CASSVGPGANSPLHF	TGTGCCAGCAGCGTAGGACCGGGAGCGAATTCACCCCTCCACTTT
TRBV10-2	TRBJ2-1	NA	NA	CASSDGAYNEQFF	TGCGCCAGCAGTGACGGGGCCTACAATGAGCAGTTCTTC